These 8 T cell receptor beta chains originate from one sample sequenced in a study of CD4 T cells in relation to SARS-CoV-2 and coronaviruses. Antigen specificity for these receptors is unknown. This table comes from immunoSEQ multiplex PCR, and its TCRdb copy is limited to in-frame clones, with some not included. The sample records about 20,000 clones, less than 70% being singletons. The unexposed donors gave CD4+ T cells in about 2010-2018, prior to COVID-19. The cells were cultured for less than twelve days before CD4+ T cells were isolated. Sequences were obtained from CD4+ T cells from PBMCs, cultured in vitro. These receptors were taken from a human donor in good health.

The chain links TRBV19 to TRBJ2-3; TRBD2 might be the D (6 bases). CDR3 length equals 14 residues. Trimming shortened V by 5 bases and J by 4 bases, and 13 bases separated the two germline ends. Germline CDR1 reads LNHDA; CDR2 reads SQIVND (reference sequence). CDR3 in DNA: TGTGCCAGTAGTCCCGGGAGAGGGGCAGATACGCAGTATTTT. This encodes CASSPGRGADTQYF.

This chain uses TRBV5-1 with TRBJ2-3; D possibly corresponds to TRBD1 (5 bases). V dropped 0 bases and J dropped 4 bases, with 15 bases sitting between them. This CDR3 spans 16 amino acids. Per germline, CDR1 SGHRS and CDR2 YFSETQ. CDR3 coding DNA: TGCGCCAGCAGCTTGGAGATGGGGCCTGGCGCAGATACGCAGTATTTT. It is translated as CASSLEMGPGADTQYF.

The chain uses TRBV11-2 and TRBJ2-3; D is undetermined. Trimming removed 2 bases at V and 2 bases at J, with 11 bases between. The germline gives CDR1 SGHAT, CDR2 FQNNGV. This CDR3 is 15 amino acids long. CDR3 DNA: TGTGCCAGCAGCTTAAACCCGGATGTCACAGATACGCAGTATTTT. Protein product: CASSLNPDVTDTQYF.

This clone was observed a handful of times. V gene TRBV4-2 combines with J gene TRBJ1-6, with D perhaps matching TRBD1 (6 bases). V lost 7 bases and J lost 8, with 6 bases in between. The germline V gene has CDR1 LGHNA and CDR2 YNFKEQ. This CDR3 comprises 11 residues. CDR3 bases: TGTGCCAGCAAGGGGGATTCACCCCTCCACTTT. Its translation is CASKGDSPLHF.

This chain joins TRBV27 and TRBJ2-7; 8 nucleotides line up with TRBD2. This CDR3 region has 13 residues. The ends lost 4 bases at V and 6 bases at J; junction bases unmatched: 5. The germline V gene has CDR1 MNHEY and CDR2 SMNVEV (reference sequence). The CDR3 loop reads CASSSREGLEQYF. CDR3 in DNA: TGTGCCAGCAGTTCACGGGAGGGCCTCGAGCAGTACTTC.

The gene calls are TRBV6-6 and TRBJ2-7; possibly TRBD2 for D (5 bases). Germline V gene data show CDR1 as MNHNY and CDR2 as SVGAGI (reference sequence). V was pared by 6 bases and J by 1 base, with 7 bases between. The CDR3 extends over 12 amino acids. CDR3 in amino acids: CASRGGSYEQYF. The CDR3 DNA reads TGTGCCAGCAGAGGAGGTTCCTACGAGCAGTACTTC.

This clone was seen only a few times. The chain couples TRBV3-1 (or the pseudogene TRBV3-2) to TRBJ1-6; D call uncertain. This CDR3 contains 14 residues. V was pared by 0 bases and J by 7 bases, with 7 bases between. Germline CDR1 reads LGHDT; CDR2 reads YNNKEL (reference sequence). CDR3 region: CASSQDPGNSPLHF. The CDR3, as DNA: TGTGCCAGCAGCCAAGATCCGGGAAATTCACCCCTCCACTTT.

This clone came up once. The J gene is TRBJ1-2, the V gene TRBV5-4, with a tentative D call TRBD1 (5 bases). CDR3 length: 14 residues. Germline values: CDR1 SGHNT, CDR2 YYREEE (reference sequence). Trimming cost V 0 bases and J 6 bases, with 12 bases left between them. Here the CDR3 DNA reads TGTGCCAGCAGCTTGGATTCGGGGGGTAATGGCTACACCTTC. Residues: CASSLDSGGNGYTF.